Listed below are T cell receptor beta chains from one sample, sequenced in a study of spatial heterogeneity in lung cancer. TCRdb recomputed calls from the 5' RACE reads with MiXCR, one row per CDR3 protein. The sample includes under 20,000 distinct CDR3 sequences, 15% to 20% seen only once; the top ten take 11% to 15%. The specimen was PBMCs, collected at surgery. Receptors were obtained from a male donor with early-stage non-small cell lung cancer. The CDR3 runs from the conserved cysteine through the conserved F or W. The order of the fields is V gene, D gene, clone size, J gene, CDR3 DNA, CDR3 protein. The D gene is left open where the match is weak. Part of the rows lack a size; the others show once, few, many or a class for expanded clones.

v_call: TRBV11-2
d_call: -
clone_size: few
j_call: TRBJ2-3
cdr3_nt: TGTGCCAGCAGCCCTCGACTAGGGTTTGATACGCAGTATTTT
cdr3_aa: CASSPRLGFDTQYF

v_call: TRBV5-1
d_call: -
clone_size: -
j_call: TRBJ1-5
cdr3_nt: TGCGCCAGCAGCACAAACGGGGGAGCGGATCAGCCCCAGCATTTT
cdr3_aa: CASSTNGGADQPQHF

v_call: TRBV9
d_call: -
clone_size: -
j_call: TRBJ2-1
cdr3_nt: TGTGCCAGCAGCGTAGGAGGTGAGCAGTTCTTC
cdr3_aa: CASSVGGEQFF

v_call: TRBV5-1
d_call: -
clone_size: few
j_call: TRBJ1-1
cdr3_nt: TGCGCCAGCAGCTCCCTAGGGAGGTTGGACACTGAAGCTTTCTTT
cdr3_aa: CASSSLGRLDTEAFF

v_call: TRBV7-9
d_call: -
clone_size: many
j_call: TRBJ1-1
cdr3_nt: TGTGCCAGCAGCCCCGGGTTGACCAATGAAGCTTTCTTT
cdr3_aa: CASSPGLTNEAFF

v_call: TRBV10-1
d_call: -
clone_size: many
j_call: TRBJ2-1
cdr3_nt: TGCGCCAGCAGTGAGTCGAAGTGGGACCCAGCCTACAATGAGCAGTTCTTC
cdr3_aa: CASSESKWDPAYNEQFF

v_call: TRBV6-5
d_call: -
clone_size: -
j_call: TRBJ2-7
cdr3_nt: TGTGCCAGCAGTTACCTCCCTTCGGGACTGAACTACGAGCAGTACTTC
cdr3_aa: CASSYLPSGLNYEQYF

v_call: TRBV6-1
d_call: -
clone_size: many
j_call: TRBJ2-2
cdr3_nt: TGTGCCAGCAGTGAAACGACGGACCGTCTCAACACCGGGGAGCTGTTTTTT
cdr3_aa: CASSETTDRLNTGELFF

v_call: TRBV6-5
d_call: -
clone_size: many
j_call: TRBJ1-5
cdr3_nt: TGTGCCAGCAGTTACTCGATACCAAGGACAGTGGATCAGCCCCAGCATTTT
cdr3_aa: CASSYSIPRTVDQPQHF

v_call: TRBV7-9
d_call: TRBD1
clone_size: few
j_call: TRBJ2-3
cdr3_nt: TGTGCCAGCAGCTTGGATCCGGGACAGGGACAAGATACGCAGTATTTT
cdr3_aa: CASSLDPGQGQDTQYF

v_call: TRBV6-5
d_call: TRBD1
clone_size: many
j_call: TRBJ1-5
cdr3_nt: TGTGCCAGCAGTCGGACAGGGAGCCATAGCAATCAGCCCCAGCATTTT
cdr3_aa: CASSRTGSHSNQPQHF

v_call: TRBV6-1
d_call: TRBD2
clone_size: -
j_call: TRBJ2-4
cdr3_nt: TGTGCCAGCAGTGAAGGACTAGCGGGGGGAGGAAACATTCAGTACTTC
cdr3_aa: CASSEGLAGGGNIQYF

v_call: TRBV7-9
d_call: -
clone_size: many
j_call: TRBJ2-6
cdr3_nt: TGTGCCAGCAGCTTAATATGGGCCGGGGCCAACGTCCTGACTTTC
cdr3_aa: CASSLIWAGANVLTF

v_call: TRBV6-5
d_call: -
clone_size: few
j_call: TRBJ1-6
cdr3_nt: TGTGCCAGCAGTTACGGTGTAGGGTACGATAATTCACCCCTCCACTTT
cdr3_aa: CASSYGVGYDNSPLHF

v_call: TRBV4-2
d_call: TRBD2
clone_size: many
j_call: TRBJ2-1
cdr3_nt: TGTGCCAGCAGCCAGCCTGGGACTAGCGGGGGGGCAGGGAATGAGCAGTTCTTC
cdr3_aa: CASSQPGTSGGAGNEQFF

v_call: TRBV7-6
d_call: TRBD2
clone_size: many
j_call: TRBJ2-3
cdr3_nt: TGTGCCAGCAGCCGTAGCGGGGGTACGCAGTATTTT
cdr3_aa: CASSRSGGTQYF